This TCR beta chain emerged from a study of blood T cell repertoires in COVID-19. Study-level background: Samples taken during acute and convalescent COVID-19 were collected in the United States, Italy and Spain. T cells, B-cell-depleted T cells, or PBMCs provided the cDNA or gDNA that served as material.

Germline CDR1 reads LGHDT; CDR2 reads YNNKEL (reference sequence). The CDR3 sequence is 13 residues long. V lost 2 bases and J lost 2, with 5 bases in between. Per the study methods: Amplification of reference gene primers was used by the study to estimate nucleated cell counts. Sequenced by immunoSEQ multiplex PCR; TCRdb stores in-frame clones only, minus some. D and trimming come from the DNA, and the V and J calls and clone size come from that table. The sample lists 70,000 to 85,000 clones; around 83% were seen once. The chain employs TRBV3-1 (or the pseudogene TRBV3-2) and TRBJ2-3; D is possibly TRBD2 (5 bases). The sample taken for sequencing was peripheral blood. This clonotype was sampled from an elderly man with active or convalescent COVID-19. The CDR3 DNA sequence: TGTGCCAGCAGCCAACTAGCCACAGATACGCAGTATTTT. Protein sequence: CASSQLATDTQYF.